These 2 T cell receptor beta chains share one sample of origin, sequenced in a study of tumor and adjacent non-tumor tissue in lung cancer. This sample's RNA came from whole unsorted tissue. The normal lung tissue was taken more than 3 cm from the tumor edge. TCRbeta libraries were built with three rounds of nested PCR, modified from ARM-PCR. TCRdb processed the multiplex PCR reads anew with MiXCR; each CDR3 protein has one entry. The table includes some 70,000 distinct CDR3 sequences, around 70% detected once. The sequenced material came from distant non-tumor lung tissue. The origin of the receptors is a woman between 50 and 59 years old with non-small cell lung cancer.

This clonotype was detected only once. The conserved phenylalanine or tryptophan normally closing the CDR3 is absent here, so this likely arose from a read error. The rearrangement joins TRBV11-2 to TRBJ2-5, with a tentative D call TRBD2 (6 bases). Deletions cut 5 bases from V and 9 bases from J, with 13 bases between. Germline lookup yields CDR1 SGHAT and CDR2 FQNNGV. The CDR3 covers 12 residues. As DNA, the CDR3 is TGTGCCAGCAGCCCCAGCAGGGAGGCCCAGTACCTC. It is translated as CASSPSREAQYL.

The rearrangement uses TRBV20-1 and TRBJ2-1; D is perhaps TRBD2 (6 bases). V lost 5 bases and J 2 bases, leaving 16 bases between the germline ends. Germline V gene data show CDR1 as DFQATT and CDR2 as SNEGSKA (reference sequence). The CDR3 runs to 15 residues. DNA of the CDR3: TGCAGTGCTGGAGGGACCGAAACGGCCTACAATGAGCAGTTCTTC. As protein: CSAGGTETAYNEQFF.